This T cell receptor beta chain was recovered during a study of beta chain features in type 1 diabetes (dated by TCRdb to 2017 to 2018). Regarding the research as a whole: No differences in mean age, gender distribution, total cell number or subset yield were found between patients and healthy donors. A total of about 110 million sorted cells were examined across all samples, and the number of cells per subset was strongly correlated with RNA yield. In the study, TCRB repertoires of sorted circulating CD4+ T cell subsets from recently diagnosed type 1 diabetes patients were compared with those of matched healthy donors. Whereas all 30 or so donors provided naive and central memory subsets, regulatory and stem cell-like memory subsets were isolated from just 8 patients and roughly 8 healthy donors.

Each donor gave one peripheral blood draw, averaging around 0.11 L, which was collected into heparinised tubes. A BD FACSAria II and a panel including CD45RO, CCR7, CD25, CD127, CD95 and CD27 were used to sort naive, central memory, regulatory and stem cell-like memory CD4+ T cells. Every sorted population had a purity above 95%. PBMCs were isolated right away by Lymphoprep density gradient centrifugation and were stained directly, without culture. To minimize batch effects, samples were stained and sorted in pairs, one healthy donor with one patient per experiment. The investigation overall reported the following: Fewer insertions and more nucleotide deletions at VDJ recombination sites were observed in patients with type 1 diabetes, implying thymic rearrangement abnormalities. In all four CD4+ subsets, TCRB CDR3 length was moderately but significantly shorter in type 1 diabetes patients. Naive, central memory and regulatory TCRB repertoires appeared to be more alike among patients than among healthy donors. Shorter templates might have been favored by PCR, but patient and control samples were amplified and corrected together, so both groups would have been affected equally by any skew. Sequencing cDNA rather than genomic DNA could over-represent highly expressing activated cells, although activation and CD3 levels did not differ between groups. Because the HLA sub-analyses included only small numbers of individuals, any influence of HLA type on TCRB rearrangement was left unresolved.

This clone was counted between two and nine times. Its cognate antigen has yet to be identified. Per-base qualities were not stored, and no clone one base away is much larger. Per the germline V gene (reference sequence), SEHNR is the CDR1 and FQNEAQ is the CDR2. Reading from cysteine to phenylalanine, the CDR3 counts 12 amino acids. Left in the record is the CDR3 DNA by itself, 36 bases read in frame from the first base. V drops 6 bases and J drops 5 bases, leaving 7 bases in between. The High Capacity cDNA Reverse Transcription Kit was used to reverse transcribe all of the isolated RNA, meaning that expressed TCRB transcripts were what got sequenced. Naive, central memory and regulatory T cell samples underwent deep immunoSEQ sequencing, averaging about 3.3 million total reads per sample. Sorted cells were lysed in RLT buffer, and RNA was extracted using DNase-treated RNeasy Micro or Mini kits according to cell number. To prevent cross-contamination, each cell subset was processed individually, whereas patient and healthy donor samples were processed jointly. TCRB sequences were amplified from cDNA with the immunoSEQ multiplex PCR, producing 87-bp fragments spanning the CDR3 region. The amplicons were sequenced using the Illumina HiSeq platform. The original methods were these. PCR bias was corrected computationally using synthetic template baselines, and reads within Hamming distance 2 were collapsed, with unmergeable singletons discarded. Reads were aligned against IMGT to assign V, D and J genes, CDR3 length and insertions or deletions at six rearrangement sites. Within each subset, clonotype counts were normalized to sorted cell number, and only after that were true diversity and Gini coefficients computed with the tcR R package. Repertoire sharing was quantified using the overlap coefficient calculated on TCRB nucleotide sequences. TCRdb mirrors the immuneACCESS table, restricted to in-frame sequences. Some clones are absent from its copies; in checked studies, under half trace to an unresolved V gene, and the reason for the others is unknown. The DNA was the basis for D and trimming; V, J and clone size are from that table. The sample contains approximately 160,000 clones, 9% to 12% of them found a single time. The leading ten clones occupy under 0.55% of the sample.

Rearrangement joined TRBV7-9 to TRBJ1-4, with no reliable assignment of the D segment. The source is a man in his thirties or forties with type 1 diabetes. The sequenced sample consisted of central memory CD4+ T cells from blood. The DNA sequence is TGTGCCAGCAGTGACTCGAATGAAAAACTGTTTTTT. Its protein reads: CASSDSNEKLFF. Full variable domain (CDR3 extended with the reference TRBV7-9 and TRBJ1-4 proteins): DTGVSQNPRHKITKRGQNVTFRCDPISEHNRLYWYRQTLGQGPEFLTYFQNEAQLEKSRLLSDRFSAERPKGSFSTLEIQRTEQGDSAMYLCASSDSNEKLFFGSGTQLSVL.